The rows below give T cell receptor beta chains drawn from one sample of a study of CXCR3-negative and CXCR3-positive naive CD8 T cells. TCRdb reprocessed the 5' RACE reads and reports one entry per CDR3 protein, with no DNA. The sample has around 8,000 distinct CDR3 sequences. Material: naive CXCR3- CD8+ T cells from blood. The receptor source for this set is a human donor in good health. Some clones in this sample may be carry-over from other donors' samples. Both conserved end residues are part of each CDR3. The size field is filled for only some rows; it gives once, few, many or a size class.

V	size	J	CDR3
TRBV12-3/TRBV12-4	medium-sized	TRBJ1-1	CASSVRQADIAEAFF
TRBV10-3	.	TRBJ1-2	CAISESGQIYTF
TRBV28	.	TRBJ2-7	CASLTSSGRSSYEQYF
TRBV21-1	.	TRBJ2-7	CASSPKSRASYEQYF
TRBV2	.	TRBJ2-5	CASSEAGETRTQYF
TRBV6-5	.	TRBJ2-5	CASSNQETQYF
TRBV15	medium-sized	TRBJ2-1	CATSRGGQANYNEQFF
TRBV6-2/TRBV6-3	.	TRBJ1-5	CASSYGGHRPQHF
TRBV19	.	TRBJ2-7	CASSILGGRAIYEQYF
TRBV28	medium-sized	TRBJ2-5	CASSPRGVIQETQYF
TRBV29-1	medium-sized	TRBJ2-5	CSVEVRGETQYF
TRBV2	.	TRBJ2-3	CASSEEGGDITDTQYF
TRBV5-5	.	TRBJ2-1	CASSLTGDEQFF
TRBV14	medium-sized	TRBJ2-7	CASSHGTGFRDEQYF
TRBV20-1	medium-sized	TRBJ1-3	CSAREGWSSGNTIYF
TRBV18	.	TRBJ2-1	CASSPAGNAYNEQFF
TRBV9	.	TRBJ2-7	CASSVEGQGSEQYF
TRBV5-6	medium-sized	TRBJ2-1	CASSLYAGEQFF
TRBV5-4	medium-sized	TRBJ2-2	CASSPGLAENWDTGELFF
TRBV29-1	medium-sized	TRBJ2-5	CSVEDLAGPETQYF
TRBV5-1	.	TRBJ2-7	CASSLTESYEQYF
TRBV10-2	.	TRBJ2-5	CASSDTRMYQETQYF
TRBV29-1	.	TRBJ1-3	CSAGSGNTIYF
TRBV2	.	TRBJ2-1	CASSLGDEQFF
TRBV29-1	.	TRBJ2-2	CSVVDSGDTGELFF
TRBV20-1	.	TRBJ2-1	CSAPNREGAYGEQFF
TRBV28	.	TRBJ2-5	CASSRDPEETQYF
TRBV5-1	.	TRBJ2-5	CASSLGLAGAVETQYF
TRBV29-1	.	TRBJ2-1	CSPLVLDYNEQFF
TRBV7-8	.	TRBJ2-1	CASSLAPLAQDIDEQFF
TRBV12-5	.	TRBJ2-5	CASGNTQGAVGETQYF
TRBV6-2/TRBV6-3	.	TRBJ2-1	CASRLTVYNEQFF
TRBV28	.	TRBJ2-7	CASRLRATYEQYF
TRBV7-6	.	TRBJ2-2	CASKGRNTGELFF
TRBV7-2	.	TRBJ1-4	CASSLAPGGALYRVNEKLFF
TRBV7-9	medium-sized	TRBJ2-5	CASSSTDRGQETQYF
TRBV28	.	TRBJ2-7	CASSFAGRAAGYKQYF
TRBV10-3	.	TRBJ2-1	CAISEPGLDYNEQFF